The 14 T cell receptor beta chains given below trace back to one sample, sequenced in a study of blood T cells in healthy people across ages. Sample-barcoded 5' priming and a J-beta primer mix drove a second PCR of 7 to 11 cycles. TCRdb recomputed calls from the 5' RACE reads with MiXCR, one row per CDR3 protein. The data contain 850,000 to 1,100,000 distinct CDR3 sequences, around two fifths of them singletons. The sample consisted of blood. The receptors here all came from a man aged 18 to 30 in good health.

This clonotype was counted a few times. The rearrangement uses TRBV14 and TRBJ1-2, with D uncertain. The CDR3 consists of 14 residues. Germline V gene lookup returns CDR1 SGHDN and CDR2 FVKESK. The ends were cut back, 1 base at V and 2 bases at J, with 8 bases in the middle. The CDR3 DNA follows: TGTGCCAGCAGCCAAGTAAGGTCCAACTATGGCTACACCTTC. Its translation is CASSQVRSNYGYTF.

The J gene is TRBJ2-3, the V gene TRBV12-3 or TRBV12-4; 9 nucleotides agree with TRBD2. This CDR3 region has 16 residues. Trimming cost V 2 bases and J 4 bases; bases outside gene matches: 7. In DNA, the CDR3 is TGTGCCAGCAGTTTACCGGGCGGGGGGGTTTCAGATACGCAGTATTTT. Its translation: CASSLPGGGVSDTQYF.

This clonotype came up a few times. V is TRBV19 and J is TRBJ2-7, with no clear D. The V gene lost 6 bases and the J gene lost 7 bases, with 13 bases spanning the gap. Germline V gives CDR1 LNHDA, CDR2 SQIVND (reference sequence). The length of the CDR3 is 12 residues. For the CDR3, the DNA is TGTGCCAGTAGATCCGAAGGGCAAGAGCAGTACTTC. It is translated as CASRSEGQEQYF.

This sequence joins TRBV7-9 and TRBJ2-7; 7 bases are a match to TRBD1. This CDR3 region has 13 residues. Germline assignment: CDR1 SEHNR and CDR2 FQNEAQ (reference sequence). Losses at the gene ends were 5 bases for V and 3 bases for J; bases not matched to a gene: 4. The CDR3 nucleotides are TGTGCCAGCAGCAGGGACAGAATCTACGAGCAGTACTTC. It yields the protein CASSRDRIYEQYF.

This clonotype was picked up one time. The chain links TRBV6-5 to TRBJ2-1; possibly TRBD2 for D (5 bases). The CDR3 extends over 12 amino acids. Trimming shortened V by 2 bases and J by 12 bases, and 11 bases separated the two germline ends. Germline V lookup: CDR1 MNHEY, CDR2 SVGAGI. The CDR3 DNA follows: TGTGCCAGCAGTTACGGCGGGTTTGGGCAGTTCTTC. Translated, it gives CASSYGGFGQFF.

This chain uses TRBV6-5 with TRBJ2-2, with a tentative D call TRBD2 (6 bases). Germline V gene sequence: CDR1 MNHEY, CDR2 SVGAGI. The CDR3 loop spans 15 amino acids. Trimming removed 6 bases from V and 1 base from J, with 12 bases in between. CDR3: CASRVGLKNTGELFF. CDR3 nucleotide sequence: TGTGCCAGCAGGGTGGGACTGAAGAACACCGGGGAGCTGTTTTTT.

The table lists this clonotype with many counts. The J gene is TRBJ2-1, the V gene TRBV29-1, with a weak D call TRBD1 (6 bases). The CDR3 is 10 residues long. Germline V gene lookup returns CDR1 SQVTM and CDR2 ANQGSEA. CDR3 region: CSVRGGEQFF. The CDR3 coding sequence is TGCAGTGTCAGGGGTGGTGAGCAGTTCTTC.

The sample holds a few counts of this clonotype. The V gene is TRBV27, the J gene TRBJ2-7, with D tentatively TRBD1 or TRBD2 (5 bases each). The CDR3 runs 13 residues. Germline assignment: CDR1 MNHEY and CDR2 SMNVEV (reference sequence). Trimming removed 5 bases at V and 2 bases at J, with 10 bases between. Here the CDR3 DNA reads TGTGCCAGCAGTCGGGACGGACCCTACGAGCAGTACTTC. Its translation: CASSRDGPYEQYF.

This clonotype was observed at least ten times. The chain has TRBV20-1 and TRBJ2-7; no clear D. The germline CDR1 and CDR2 sequences are DFQATT and SNEGSKA (reference sequence). Trimming took 6 bases from V and 2 from J, leaving 14 bases between them. The CDR3 totals 13 residues. The CDR3 protein is CSAAETATYEQYF. Here the CDR3 DNA reads TGCAGTGCCGCGGAAACGGCGACCTACGAGCAGTACTTC.

The J gene is TRBJ1-5, the V gene TRBV4-3; D remains ambiguous. V was cut by 0 bases and J by 9 bases, with 15 bases left in between. Germline-derived CDR1 and CDR2 are LGHNA and YSLEER. This CDR3 region has 15 residues. The CDR3 loop reads CASSQDLFSVSPQHF. The DNA of the CDR3 is TGCGCCAGCAGCCAAGATCTATTTTCGGTTTCGCCCCAGCATTTT.

The chain couples TRBV20-1 to TRBJ1-3, with D tentatively TRBD1 (5 bases). This CDR3 is built from 13 residues. Trimming removed 4 bases at V and 0 bases at J, with 7 bases between. Per germline, CDR1 DFQATT and CDR2 SNEGSKA (reference sequence). This chain's CDR3 is CSAKRGSGNTIYF. The DNA of the CDR3 is TGCAGTGCTAAGAGGGGCTCTGGAAACACCATATATTTT.

This clonotype was counted a few times. The chain recombines TRBV29-1 with TRBJ1-1; 8 bases are a match to TRBD1. The trim removed 7 bases at V and 5 bases at J, leaving 9 bases unmatched. The CDR3 contains 13 residues. CDR1 is SQVTM, CDR2 ANQGSEA, per germline. The chain's CDR3 is CSAGQGRGTEAFF. CDR3 sequence (DNA): TGCAGCGCCGGACAGGGAAGGGGTACTGAAGCTTTCTTT.

This chain joins TRBV5-1 and TRBJ1-1; TRBD1 matches 7 bases. Germline V lookup: CDR1 SGHRS, CDR2 YFSETQ. The CDR3 extends over 14 amino acids. The V and J ends lost 4 bases and 4 bases, in that order; junction bases with no gene match: 7. CDR3 protein: CASSPTGVITEAFF. The CDR3 DNA sequence: TGCGCCAGCAGCCCCACAGGGGTAATCACTGAAGCTTTCTTT.

This rearrangement joins TRBV29-1 to TRBJ2-5; D is uncertain. V lost 3 bases and J lost 11, with 22 bases in between. The CDR3 spans 14 residues. Germline V gene data show CDR1 as SQVTM and CDR2 as ANQGSEA. The CDR3 DNA is TGCAGCGTTGATTTAGCTCCCGTCTACAATGAGCAGTACTTC. Translating it yields CSVDLAPVYNEQYF. Variable domain in full (rest from reference TRBV29-1 and TRBJ2-5): SAVISQKPSRDICQRGTSLTIQCQVDSQVTMMFWYRQQPGQSLTLIATANQGSEATYESGFVIDKFPISRPNLTFSTLTVSNMSPEDSSIYLCSVDLAPVYNEQYFGPGTRLLVL.